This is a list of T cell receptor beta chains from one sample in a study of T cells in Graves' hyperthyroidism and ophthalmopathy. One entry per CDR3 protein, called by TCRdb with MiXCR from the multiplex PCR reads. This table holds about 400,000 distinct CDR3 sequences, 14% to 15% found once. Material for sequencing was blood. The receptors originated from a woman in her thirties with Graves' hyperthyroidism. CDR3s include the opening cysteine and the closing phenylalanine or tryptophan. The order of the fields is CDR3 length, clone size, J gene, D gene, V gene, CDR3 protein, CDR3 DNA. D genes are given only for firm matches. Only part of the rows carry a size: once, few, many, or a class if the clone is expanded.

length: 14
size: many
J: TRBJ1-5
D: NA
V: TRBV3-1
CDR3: CASSRSGSNQPQHF
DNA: TGTGCCAGCAGCAGGTCGGGTAGCAATCAGCCCCAGCATTTT

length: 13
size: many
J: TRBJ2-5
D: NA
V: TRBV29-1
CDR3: CSVLRGAAETQYF
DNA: TGCAGCGTGCTCAGGGGGGCGGCAGAGACCCAGTACTTC

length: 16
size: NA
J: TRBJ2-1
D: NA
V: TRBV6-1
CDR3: CASSGLGLAPGGEQFF
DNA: TGTGCCAGCAGTGGGTTGGGGCTAGCCCCCGGAGGTGAGCAGTTCTTC

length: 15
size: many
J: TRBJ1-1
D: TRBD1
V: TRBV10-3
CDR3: CAISDRTGAAAEAFF
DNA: TGTGCCATCAGTGACAGGACAGGGGCGGCGGCTGAAGCTTTCTTT

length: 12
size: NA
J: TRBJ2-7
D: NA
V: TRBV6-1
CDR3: CASRELPYEQYF
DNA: TGTGCCAGCAGGGAGTTGCCCTACGAGCAGTACTTC

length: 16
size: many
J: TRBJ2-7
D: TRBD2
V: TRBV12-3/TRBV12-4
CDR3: CASSLGLLAGDYEQYF
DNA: TGTGCCAGCAGTTTAGGGTTGCTAGCGGGAGATTACGAGCAGTACTTC

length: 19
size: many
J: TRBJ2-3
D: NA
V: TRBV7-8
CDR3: CASSLVRVRRTTSTDTQYF
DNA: TGTGCCAGCAGCCTAGTCCGAGTGAGAAGGACGACTAGCACAGATACGCAGTATTTT

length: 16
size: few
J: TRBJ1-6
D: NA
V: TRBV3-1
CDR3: CASSHSPAGNNSPLHF
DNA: TGTGCCAGCAGCCATTCGCCAGCAGGGAATAATTCACCCCTCCACTTT

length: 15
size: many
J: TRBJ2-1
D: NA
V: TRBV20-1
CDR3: CSARGRWSSYNEQFF
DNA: TGCAGTGCTAGAGGGAGATGGAGCTCCTACAATGAGCAGTTCTTC

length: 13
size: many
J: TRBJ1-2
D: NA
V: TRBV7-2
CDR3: CASSPGRVYGYTF
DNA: TGTGCCAGCAGCCCAGGACGGGTCTATGGCTACACCTTC

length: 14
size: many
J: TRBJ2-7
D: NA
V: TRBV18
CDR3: CASSPPLESYEQYF
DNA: TGTGCCAGCTCACCACCATTAGAGAGCTACGAGCAGTACTTC

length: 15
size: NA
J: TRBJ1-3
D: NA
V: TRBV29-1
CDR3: CSVETRMLSGNTIYF
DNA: TGCAGCGTTGAAACCCGTATGCTTTCTGGAAACACCATATATTTT

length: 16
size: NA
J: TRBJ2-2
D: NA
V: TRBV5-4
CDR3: CASSLDSRRSTGELFF
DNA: TGTGCCAGCAGCTTGGATTCGCGGAGGTCAACCGGGGAGCTGTTTTTT

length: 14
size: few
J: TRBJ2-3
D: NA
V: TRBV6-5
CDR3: CASSYSYSTDTQYF
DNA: TGTGCCAGCAGTTACTCATATAGCACAGATACGCAGTATTTT

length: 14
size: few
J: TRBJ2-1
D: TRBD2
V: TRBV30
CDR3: CAWFRLAGVGEQFF
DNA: TGTGCCTGGTTTAGACTAGCGGGAGTCGGTGAGCAGTTCTTC

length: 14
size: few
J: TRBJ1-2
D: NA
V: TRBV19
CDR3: CASTEGTRSYGYTF
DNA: TGTGCCAGTACGGAGGGGACCCGGAGCTATGGCTACACCTTC

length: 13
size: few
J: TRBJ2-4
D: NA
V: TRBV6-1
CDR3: CASSESGRNIQYF
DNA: TGTGCCAGCAGTGAATCGGGCAGAAACATTCAGTACTTC

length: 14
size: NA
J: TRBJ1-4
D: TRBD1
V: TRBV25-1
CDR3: CASRPDRGDEKLFF
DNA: TGTGCCAGCAGACCTGACAGGGGGGATGAAAAACTGTTTTTT

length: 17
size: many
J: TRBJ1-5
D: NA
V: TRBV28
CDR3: CASSWATGGYSNQPQHF
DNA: TGTGCCAGCAGTTGGGCTACAGGCGGCTATAGCAATCAGCCCCAGCATTTT

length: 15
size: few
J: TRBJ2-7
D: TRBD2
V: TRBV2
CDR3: CASRGPSGRAYEQYF
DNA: TGTGCCAGCAGAGGCCCTAGCGGGAGGGCCTACGAGCAGTACTTC

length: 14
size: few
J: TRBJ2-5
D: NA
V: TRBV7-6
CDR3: CASSLESELETQYF
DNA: TGTGCCAGCAGCTTAGAGTCAGAGCTAGAGACCCAGTACTTC

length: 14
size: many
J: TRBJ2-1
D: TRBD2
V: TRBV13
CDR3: CASRPGTSLNEQFF
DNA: TGTGCCAGCAGGCCCGGGACTAGTCTCAATGAGCAGTTCTTC

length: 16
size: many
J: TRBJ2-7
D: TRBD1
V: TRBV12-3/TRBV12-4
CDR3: CASSPYRGLTSYEQYF
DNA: TGTGCCAGCAGTCCGTACAGGGGGTTGACCTCCTACGAGCAGTACTTC

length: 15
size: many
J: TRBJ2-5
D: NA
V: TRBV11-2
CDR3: CASSSGALPQETQYF
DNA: TGTGCCAGCAGCTCCGGGGCACTCCCCCAAGAGACCCAGTACTTC

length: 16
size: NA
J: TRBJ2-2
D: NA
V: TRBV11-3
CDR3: CASSLGSGPDAGELFF
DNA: TGTGCCAGCAGCTTAGGCTCGGGACCCGACGCCGGGGAGCTGTTTTTT

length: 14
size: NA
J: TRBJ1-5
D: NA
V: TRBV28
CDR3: CASSQGGDGQPQHF
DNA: TGTGCCAGCAGCCAAGGGGGGGATGGGCAGCCCCAGCATTTT

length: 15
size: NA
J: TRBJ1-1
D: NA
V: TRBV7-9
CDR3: CASSSPLQMNTEAFF
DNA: TGTGCCAGCAGCTCCCCTTTACAGATGAACACTGAAGCTTTCTTT

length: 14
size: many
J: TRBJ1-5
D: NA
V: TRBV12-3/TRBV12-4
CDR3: CASSLEGLDQPQHF
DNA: TGTGCCAGCAGTTTAGAGGGGTTGGATCAGCCCCAGCATTTT

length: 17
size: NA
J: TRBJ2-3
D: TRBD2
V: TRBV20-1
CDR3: CSAIGGTSGRGTDTQYF
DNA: TGCAGTGCTATCGGTGGGACTAGCGGGAGGGGGACAGATACGCAGTATTTT

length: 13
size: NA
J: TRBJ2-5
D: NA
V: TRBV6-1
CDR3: CASSGLSRETQYF
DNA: TGTGCCAGCAGCGGACTTTCGCGGGAGACCCAGTACTTC

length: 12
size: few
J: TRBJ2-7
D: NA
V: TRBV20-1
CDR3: CSAHTPGYEQYF
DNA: TGCAGTGCCCATACACCGGGATACGAGCAGTACTTC

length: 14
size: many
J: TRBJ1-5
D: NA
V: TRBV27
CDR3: CASSIRGGNQPQHF
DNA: TGTGCCAGCAGTATCAGGGGAGGCAATCAGCCCCAGCATTTT

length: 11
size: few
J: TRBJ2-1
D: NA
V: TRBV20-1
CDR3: CIPTSGNEQFF
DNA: TGCATCCCGACTAGTGGCAATGAGCAGTTCTTC

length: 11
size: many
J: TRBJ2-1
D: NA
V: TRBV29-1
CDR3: CSVVPHNEQFF
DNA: TGCAGCGTTGTCCCCCACAATGAGCAGTTCTTC

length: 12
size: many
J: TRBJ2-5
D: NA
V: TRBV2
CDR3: CASSPNKETQYF
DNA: TGTGCCAGTAGTCCCAACAAAGAGACCCAGTACTTC

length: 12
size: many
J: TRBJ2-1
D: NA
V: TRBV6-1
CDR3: CASRAGGGGQFF
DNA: TGTGCCAGCAGGGCCGGAGGTGGCGGGCAGTTCTTC

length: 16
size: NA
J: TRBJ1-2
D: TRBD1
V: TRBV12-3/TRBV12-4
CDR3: CASSLGIGGTVYGYTF
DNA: TGTGCCAGCAGTCTTGGGATAGGTGGGACAGTGTATGGCTACACCTTC

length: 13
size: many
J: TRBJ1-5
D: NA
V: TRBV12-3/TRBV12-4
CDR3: CASSRTPNQPQHF
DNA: TGTGCCAGCAGTCGGACCCCCAATCAGCCCCAGCATTTT

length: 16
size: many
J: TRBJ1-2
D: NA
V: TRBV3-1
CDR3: CASSQDFATGSYGYTF
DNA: TGTGCCAGCAGCCAAGATTTCGCGACAGGTTCGTACGGCTACACCTTC

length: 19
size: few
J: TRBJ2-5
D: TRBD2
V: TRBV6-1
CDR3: CAIPSGASGRDWIEQTQYF
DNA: TGTGCCATCCCCTCGGGGGCTAGCGGGAGGGACTGGATTGAGCAGACCCAGTACTTC

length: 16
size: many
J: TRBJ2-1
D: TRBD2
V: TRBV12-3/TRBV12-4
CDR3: CASSPRSSGRVNEQFF
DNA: TGTGCCAGCAGTCCCCGGTCTAGCGGGAGGGTCAATGAGCAGTTCTTC